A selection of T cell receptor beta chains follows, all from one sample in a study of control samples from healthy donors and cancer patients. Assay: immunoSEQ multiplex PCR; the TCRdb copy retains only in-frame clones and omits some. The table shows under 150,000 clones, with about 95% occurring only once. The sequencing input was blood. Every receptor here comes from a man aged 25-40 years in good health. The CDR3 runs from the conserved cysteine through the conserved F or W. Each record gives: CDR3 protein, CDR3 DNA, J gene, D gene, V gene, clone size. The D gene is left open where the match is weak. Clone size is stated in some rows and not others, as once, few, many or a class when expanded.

CASSPGQNTEAFF | TGTGCCAGCAGCCCCGGACAGAACACTGAAGCTTTCTTT | TRBJ1-1 | . | TRBV28 | .
CASSLGSGANVLTF | TGTGCCAGCAGCTTGGGCTCTGGGGCCAACGTCCTGACTTTC | TRBJ2-6 | . | TRBV13 | .
CASSPGLGGGETQYF | TGCGCCAGCAGCCCCGGACTAGGGGGAGGAGAGACCCAGTACTTC | TRBJ2-5 | . | TRBV5-1 | .
CASRGVDTIYF | TGTGCCAGCAGGGGGGTAGACACCATATATTTT | TRBJ1-3 | . | TRBV12-3/TRBV12-4 | .
CASSLSTGTFTEAFF | TGTGCCAGCAGTTTATCGACGGGGACGTTTACTGAAGCTTTCTTT | TRBJ1-1 | . | TRBV27 | .
CATSRHRDSASQQYF | TGTGCCACCAGCAGACACCGGGACAGCGCCTCCCAGCAGTACTTC | TRBJ2-7 | TRBD1 | TRBV15 | .
CASSELGRGKSADTQYF | TGTGCCAGCAGCGAATTAGGCCGGGGGAAATCCGCAGATACGCAGTATTTT | TRBJ2-3 | . | TRBV11-2 | .
CASSYQETQYF | TGTGCCAGCAGTTACCAGGAGACCCAGTACTTC | TRBJ2-5 | . | TRBV6-2/TRBV6-3 | .
CASSPGTGLLFYGYTF | TGCGCCAGCAGCCCCGGGACAGGCTTGCTTTTCTATGGCTACACCTTC | TRBJ1-2 | TRBD1 | TRBV5-1 | .
CASSLSTAKWEQYF | TGCGCCAGCAGCTTGAGTACGGCCAAGTGGGAGCAGTACTTC | TRBJ2-7 | . | TRBV5-1 | .
CASSLRTLGEQYF | TGTGCCAGCAGTTTAAGGACCTTGGGGGAGCAGTACTTC | TRBJ2-7 | . | TRBV27 | .
CASSVGGLFTDTQYF | TGTGCCAGCAGCGTAGGGGGGCTTTTCACAGATACGCAGTATTTT | TRBJ2-3 | . | TRBV9 | .
CASSYAGETGELFF | TGTGCCAGCAGTTACGCAGGGGAAACCGGGGAGCTGTTTTTT | TRBJ2-2 | . | TRBV6-6 | few